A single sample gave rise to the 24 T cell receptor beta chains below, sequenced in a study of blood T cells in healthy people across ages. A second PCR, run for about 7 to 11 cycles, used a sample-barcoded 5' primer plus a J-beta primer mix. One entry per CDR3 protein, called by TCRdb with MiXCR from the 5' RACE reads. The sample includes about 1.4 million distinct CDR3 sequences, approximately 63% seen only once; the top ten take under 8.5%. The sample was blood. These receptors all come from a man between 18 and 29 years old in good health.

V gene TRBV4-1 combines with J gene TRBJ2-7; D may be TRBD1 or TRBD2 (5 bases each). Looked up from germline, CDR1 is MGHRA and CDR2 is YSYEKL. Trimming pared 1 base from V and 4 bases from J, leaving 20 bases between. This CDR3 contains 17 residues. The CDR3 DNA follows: TGCGCCAGCAGCCAAGGTGGGGCGGGCGACTCCCTTTACGAGCAGTACTTC. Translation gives CASSQGGAGDSLYEQYF.

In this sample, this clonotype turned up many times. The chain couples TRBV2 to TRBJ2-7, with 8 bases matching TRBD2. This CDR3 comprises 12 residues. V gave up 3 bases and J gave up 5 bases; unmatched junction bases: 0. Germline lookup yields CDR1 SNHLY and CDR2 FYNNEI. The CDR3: CASSDGRDEQYF. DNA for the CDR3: TGTGCCAGCAGTGACGGGAGGGACGAGCAGTACTTC.

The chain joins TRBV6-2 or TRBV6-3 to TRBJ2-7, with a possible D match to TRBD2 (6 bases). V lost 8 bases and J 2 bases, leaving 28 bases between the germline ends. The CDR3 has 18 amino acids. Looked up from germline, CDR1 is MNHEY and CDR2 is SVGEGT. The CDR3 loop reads CASGSGERAAGRPYEQYF. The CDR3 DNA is TGTGCCAGCGGTTCGGGCGAGCGGGCGGCAGGTAGACCCTACGAGCAGTACTTC.

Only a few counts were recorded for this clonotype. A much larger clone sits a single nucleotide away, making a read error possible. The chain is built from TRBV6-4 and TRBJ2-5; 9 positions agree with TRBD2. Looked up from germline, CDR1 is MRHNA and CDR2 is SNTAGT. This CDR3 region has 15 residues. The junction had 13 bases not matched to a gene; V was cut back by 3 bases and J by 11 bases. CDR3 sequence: CASSDRGGGSNEQYF. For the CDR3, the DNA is TGTGCCAGCAGTGATCGCGGGGGGGGATCAAATGAGCAGTACTTC.

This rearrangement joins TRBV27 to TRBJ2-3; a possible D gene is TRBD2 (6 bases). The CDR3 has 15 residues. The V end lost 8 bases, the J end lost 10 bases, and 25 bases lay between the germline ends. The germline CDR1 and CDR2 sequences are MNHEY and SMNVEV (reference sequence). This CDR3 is CASRPAGPFTDAQYF. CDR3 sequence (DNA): TGTGCCAGCCGACCAGCGGGTCCCTTTACCGATGCGCAGTATTTT.

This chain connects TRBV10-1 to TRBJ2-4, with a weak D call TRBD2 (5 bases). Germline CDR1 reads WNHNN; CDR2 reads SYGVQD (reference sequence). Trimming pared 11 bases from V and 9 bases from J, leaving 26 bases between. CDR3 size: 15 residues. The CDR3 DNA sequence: TGCGCCGGCCCCCGTAGAGGACTCCACCGGGGCATTCAGTACTTC. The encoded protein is CAGPRRGLHRGIQYF.

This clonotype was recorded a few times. For the CDR3, the DNA is TGTGCCAGCAGACTACAGGGGAGCGCAGATACGCAGTATTTT. This encodes CASRLQGSADTQYF. The rearrangement uses TRBV28 and TRBJ2-3, with 7 bases lining up with TRBD1. This CDR3 spans 14 amino acids. Germline values: CDR1 MDHEN, CDR2 SYDVKM. V trimming: 6 bases; J trimming: 4 bases; junction bases outside the gene matches: 7.

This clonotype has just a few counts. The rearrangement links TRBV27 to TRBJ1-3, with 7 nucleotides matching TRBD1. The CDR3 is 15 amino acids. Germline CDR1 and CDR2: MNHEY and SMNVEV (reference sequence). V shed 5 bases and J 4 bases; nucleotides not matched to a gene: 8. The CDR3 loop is CASSPQGTAGNTIYF. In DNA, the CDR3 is TGTGCCAGCAGTCCCCAAGGGACAGCGGGAAACACCATATATTTT.

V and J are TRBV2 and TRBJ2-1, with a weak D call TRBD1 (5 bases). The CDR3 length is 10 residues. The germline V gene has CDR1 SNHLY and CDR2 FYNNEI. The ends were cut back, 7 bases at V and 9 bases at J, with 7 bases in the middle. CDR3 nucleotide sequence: TGTGCCAGCACTGGGGCTGAGCAGTTCTTC. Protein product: CASTGAEQFF.

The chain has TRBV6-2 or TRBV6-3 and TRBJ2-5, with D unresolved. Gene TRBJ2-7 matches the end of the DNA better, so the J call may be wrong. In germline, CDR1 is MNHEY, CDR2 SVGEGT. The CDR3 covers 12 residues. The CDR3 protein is CASKLGNHEQYF. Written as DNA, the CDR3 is TGTGCCAGTAAACTCGGTAACCACGAGCAGTACTTC.

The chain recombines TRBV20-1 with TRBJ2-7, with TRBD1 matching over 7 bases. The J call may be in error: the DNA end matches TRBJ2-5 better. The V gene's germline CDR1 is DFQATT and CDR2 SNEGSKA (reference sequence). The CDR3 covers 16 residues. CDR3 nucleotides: TGCAGTGCTAGAGATTCCGGGACAGTTCTAGGGGAGACCCAGTACTTC. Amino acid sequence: CSARDSGTVLGETQYF.

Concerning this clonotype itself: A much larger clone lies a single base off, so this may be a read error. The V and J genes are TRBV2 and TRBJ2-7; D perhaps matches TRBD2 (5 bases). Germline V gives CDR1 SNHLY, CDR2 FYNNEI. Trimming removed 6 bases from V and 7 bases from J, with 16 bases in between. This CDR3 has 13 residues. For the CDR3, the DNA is TGTGCCAGCAGCGGGATTGCCTACAATGAGCAGTACTTC. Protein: CASSGIAYNEQYF.

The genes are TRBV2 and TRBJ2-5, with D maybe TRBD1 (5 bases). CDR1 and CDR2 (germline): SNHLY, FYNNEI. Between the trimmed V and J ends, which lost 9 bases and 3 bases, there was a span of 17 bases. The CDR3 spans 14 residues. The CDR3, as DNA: TGTGCCAGTTTTCGCGTAGGACAAAAAGAGACCCAGTACTTC. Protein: CASFRVGQKETQYF.

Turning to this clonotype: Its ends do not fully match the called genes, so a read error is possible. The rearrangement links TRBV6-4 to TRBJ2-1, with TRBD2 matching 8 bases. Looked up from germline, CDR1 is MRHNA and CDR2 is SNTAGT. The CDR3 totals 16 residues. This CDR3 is CASSEERETTYNGQFF. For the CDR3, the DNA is TGTGCCAGCAGTGAAGAGCGGGAGACTACCTACAATGGGCAGTTCTTC.

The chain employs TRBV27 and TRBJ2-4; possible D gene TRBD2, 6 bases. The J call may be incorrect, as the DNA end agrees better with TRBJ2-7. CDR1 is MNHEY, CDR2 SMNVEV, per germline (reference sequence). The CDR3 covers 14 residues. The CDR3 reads CASRDSGLAYEQYF. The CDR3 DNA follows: TGTGCCAGCAGGGATAGCGGCCTAGCCTACGAGCAGTACTTC.

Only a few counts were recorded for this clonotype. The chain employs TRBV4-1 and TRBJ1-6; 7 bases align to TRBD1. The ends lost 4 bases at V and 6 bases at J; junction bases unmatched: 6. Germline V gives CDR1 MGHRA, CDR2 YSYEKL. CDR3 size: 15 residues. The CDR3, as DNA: TGCGCCAGCAGCCGACCGGGACAGCTTAATTCACCCCTCCACTTT. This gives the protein CASSRPGQLNSPLHF.

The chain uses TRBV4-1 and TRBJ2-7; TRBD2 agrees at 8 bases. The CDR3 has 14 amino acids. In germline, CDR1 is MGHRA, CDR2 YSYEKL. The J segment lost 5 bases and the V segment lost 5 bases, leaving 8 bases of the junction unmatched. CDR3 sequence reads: CASSNQGLVNEQYF. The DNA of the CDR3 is TGCGCCAGCAGCAACCAGGGACTAGTCAACGAGCAGTACTTC.

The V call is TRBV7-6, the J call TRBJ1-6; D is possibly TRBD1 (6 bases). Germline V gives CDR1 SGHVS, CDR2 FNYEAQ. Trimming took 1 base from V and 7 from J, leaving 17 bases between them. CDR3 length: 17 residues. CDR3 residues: CASSLGVGGQLNSPLHF. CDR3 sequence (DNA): TGTGCCAGCAGCTTAGGGGTCGGCGGACAGTTAAATTCACCCCTCCACTTT.

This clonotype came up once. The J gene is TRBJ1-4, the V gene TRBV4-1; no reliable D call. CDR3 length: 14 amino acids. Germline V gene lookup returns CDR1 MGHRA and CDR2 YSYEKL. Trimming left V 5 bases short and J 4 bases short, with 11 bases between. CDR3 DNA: TGCGCCAGCAGCTGGGCACAGAATAATGAAAAACTGTTTTTT. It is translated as CASSWAQNNEKLFF.

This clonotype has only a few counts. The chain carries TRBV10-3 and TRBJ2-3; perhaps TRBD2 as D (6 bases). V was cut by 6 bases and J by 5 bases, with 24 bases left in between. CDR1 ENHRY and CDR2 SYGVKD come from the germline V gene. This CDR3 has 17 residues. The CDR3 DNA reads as TGTGCCATCAGCATGTTTTACACGGGAGAGACCGGAGATACGCAGTATTTT. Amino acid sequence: CAISMFYTGETGDTQYF.

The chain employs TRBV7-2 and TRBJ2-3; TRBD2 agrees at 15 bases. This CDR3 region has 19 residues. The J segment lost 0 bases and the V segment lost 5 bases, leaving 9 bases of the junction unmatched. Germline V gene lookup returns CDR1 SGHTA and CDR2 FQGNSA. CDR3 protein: CASSTPRTSGRASTDTQYF. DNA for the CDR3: TGTGCCAGCAGCACACCCCGGACTAGCGGGAGGGCTAGCACAGATACGCAGTATTTT.

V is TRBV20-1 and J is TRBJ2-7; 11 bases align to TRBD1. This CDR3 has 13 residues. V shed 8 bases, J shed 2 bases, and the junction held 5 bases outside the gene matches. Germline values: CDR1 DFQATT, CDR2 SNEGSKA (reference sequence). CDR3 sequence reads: CSTGTGGPYEQYF. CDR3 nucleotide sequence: TGCAGTACCGGGACAGGGGGACCCTACGAGCAGTACTTC.

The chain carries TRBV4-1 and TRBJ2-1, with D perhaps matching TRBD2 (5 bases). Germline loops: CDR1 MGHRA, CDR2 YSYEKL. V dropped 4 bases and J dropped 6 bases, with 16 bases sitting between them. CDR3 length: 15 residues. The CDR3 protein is CASSRGLRPSNEQFF. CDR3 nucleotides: TGCGCCAGCAGCCGAGGACTGAGACCCTCCAATGAGCAGTTCTTC.

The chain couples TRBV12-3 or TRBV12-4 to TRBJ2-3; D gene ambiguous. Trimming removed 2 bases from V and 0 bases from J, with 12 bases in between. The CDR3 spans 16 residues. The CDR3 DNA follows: TGTGCCAGCAGTTTATTGGTGGCAGTTAGCACAGATACGCAGTATTTT. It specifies CASSLLVAVSTDTQYF.